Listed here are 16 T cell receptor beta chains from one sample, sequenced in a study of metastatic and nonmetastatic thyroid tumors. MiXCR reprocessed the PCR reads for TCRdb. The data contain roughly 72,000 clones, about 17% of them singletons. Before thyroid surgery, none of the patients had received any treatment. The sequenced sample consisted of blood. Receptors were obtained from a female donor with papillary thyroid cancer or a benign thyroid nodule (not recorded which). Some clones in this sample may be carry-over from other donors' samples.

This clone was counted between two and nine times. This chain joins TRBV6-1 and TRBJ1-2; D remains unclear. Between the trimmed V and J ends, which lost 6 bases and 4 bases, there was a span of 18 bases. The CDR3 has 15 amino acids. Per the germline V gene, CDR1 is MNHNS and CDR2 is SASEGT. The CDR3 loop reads CASRPWTVSAYGYTF. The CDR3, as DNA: TGTGCCAGCAGGCCATGGACGGTTTCGGCCTATGGCTACACCTTC.

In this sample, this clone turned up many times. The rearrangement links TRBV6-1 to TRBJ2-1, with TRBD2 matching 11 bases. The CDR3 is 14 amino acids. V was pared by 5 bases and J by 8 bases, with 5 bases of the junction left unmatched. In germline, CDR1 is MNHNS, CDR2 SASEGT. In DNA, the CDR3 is TGTGCCAGCAGTCGGACTAGCGGGTCCCATGAGCAGTTCTTC. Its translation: CASSRTSGSHEQFF.

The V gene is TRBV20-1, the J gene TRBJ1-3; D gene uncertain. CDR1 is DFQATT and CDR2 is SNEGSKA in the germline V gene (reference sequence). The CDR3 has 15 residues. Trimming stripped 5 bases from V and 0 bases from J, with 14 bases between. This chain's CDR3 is CSAPDMVSSGNTIYF. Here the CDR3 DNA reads TGCAGTGCTCCCGATATGGTGAGCTCTGGAAACACCATATATTTT.

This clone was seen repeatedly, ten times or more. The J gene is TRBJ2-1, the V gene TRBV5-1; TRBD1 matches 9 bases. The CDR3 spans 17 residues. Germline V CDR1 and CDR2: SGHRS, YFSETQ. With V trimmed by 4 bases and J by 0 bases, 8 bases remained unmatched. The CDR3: CASSLGQGASSYNEQFF. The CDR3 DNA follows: TGCGCCAGCAGCCTGGGACAGGGAGCTAGCTCCTACAATGAGCAGTTCTTC.

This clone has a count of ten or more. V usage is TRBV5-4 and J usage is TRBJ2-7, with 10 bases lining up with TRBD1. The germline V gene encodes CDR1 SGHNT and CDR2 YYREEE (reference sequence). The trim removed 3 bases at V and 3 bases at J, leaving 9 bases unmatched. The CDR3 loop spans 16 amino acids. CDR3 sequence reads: CASSWPPGQGNYEQYF. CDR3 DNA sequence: TGTGCCAGCAGCTGGCCGCCGGGACAGGGGAACTACGAGCAGTACTTC.

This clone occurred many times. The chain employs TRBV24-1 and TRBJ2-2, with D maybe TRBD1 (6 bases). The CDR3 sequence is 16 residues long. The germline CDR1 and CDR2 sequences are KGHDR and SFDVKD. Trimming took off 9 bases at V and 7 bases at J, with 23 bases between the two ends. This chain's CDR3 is CATGGQRRDVDGELFF. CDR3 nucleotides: TGTGCCACCGGTGGACAGAGAAGGGACGTCGACGGGGAGCTGTTTTTT.

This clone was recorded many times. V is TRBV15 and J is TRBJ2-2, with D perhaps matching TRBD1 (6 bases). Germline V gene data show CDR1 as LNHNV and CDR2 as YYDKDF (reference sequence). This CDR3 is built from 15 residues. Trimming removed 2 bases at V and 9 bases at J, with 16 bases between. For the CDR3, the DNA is TGTGCCACCAGCAGACCCTGGACAGCACGAAGGGAGCTGTTTTTT. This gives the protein CATSRPWTARRELFF.

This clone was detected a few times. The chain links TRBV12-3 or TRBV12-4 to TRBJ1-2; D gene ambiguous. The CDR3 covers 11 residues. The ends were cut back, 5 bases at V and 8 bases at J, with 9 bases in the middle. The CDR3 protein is CASSRQAGYTF. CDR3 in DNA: TGTGCCAGCAGTCGCCAAGCAGGCTACACCTTC.

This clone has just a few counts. The CDR3 DNA reads TGTGCCAGTAGACCTCTAGGGACCTCCAACGATGAGCAGTTCTTC. This codes for CASRPLGTSNDEQFF. V gene TRBV19 combines with J gene TRBJ2-1; D tentatively fits TRBD1 or TRBD2 (5 bases each). Germline V gene lookup returns CDR1 LNHDA and CDR2 SQIVND (reference sequence). This CDR3 is 15 amino acids long. Trimming shortened V by 6 bases and J by 8 bases, and 20 bases separated the two germline ends. The variable domain in full, completed from reference TRBV19 and TRBJ2-1, reads DGGITQSPKYLFRKEGQNVTLSCEQNLNHDAMYWYRQDPGQGLRLIYYSQIVNDFQKGDIAEGYSVSREKKESFPLTVTSAQKNPTAFYLCASRPLGTSNDEQFFGPGTRLTVL.

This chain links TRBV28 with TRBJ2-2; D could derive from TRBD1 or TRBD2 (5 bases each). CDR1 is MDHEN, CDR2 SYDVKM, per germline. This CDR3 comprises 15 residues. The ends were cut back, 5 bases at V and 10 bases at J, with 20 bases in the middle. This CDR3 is CASSPTVNRGVELFF. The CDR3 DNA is TGTGCCAGCAGTCCTACAGTGAATCGGGGCGTGGAGCTGTTTTTT.

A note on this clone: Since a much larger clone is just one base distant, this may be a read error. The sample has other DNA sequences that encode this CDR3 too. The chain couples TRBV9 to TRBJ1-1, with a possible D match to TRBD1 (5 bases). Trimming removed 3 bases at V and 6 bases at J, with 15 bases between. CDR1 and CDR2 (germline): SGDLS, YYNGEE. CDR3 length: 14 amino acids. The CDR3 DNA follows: TGTGCCAGCAGCGCTCAGGGTGGGGTAGCTGAAGCTTTCTTT. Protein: CASSAQGGVAEAFF.

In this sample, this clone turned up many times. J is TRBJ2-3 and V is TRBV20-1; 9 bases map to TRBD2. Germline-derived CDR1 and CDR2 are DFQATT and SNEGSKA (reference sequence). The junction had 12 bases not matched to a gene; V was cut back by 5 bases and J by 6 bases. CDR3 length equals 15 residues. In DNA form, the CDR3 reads TGCAGTGCTCTCTTAGCGGGAGAGGTTAGGGATACGCAGTATTTT. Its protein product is CSALLAGEVRDTQYF.

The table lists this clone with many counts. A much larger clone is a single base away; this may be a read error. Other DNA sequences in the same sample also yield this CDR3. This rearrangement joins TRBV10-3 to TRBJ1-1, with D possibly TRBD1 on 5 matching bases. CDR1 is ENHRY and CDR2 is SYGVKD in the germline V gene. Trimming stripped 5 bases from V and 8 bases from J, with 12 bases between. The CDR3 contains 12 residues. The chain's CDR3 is CAISMVGTEAFF. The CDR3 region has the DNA TGTGCCATCAGTATGGTTGGGACCGAAGCTTTCTTT.

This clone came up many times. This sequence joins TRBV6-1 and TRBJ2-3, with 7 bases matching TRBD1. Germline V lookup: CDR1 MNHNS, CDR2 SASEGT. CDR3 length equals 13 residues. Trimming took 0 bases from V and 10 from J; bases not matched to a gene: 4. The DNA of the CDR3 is TGTGCCAGCAGTGAAGCGCCAGGGACAGCGCAGTATTTT. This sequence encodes CASSEAPGTAQYF.

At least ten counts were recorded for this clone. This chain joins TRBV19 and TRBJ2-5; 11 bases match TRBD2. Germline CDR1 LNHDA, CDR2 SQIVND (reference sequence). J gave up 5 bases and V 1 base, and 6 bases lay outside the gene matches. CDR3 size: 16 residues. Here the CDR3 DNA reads TGTGCCAGTAGTATAGGTAGCGGGAGGGTAGGGGAGACCCAGTACTTC. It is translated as CASSIGSGRVGETQYF.

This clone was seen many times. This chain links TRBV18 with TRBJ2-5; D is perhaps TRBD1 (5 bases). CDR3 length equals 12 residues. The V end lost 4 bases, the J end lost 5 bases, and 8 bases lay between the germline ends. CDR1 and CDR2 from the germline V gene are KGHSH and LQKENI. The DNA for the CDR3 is TGTGCCAGCTCACGGCCAGGGGAGACCCAGTACTTC. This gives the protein CASSRPGETQYF.